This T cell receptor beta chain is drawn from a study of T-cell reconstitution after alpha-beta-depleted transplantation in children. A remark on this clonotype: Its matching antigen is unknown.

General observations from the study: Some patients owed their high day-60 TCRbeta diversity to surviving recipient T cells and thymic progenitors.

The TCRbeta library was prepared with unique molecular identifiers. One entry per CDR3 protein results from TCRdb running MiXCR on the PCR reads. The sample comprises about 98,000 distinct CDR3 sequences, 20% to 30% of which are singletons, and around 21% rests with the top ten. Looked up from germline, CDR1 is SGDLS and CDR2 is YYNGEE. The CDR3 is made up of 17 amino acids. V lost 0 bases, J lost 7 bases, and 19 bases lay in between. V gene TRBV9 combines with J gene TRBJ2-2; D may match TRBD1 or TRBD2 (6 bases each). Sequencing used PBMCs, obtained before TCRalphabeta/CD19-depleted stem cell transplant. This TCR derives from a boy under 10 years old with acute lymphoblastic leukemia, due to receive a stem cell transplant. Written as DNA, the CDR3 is TGTGCCAGCAGCGTAGAGTTGTGGGGGGCGGATGGCGGGGAGCTGTTTTTT. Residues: CASSVELWGADGGELFF.